This paragraph reports one T cell receptor (beta chain). Its matching antigen is unknown. The PCR employed 60 Vbeta primers together with 13 Jbeta primers. The protocol was immunoSEQ multiplex PCR, while the TCRdb copy is restricted to in-frame clones and leaves out a portion. The sample lists about 150,000 clones; 70% to 80% were seen once. Healthy bone marrow donors formed the donor group. Donors were ostensibly healthy at sampling, although undocumented immune exposures were probable. This sample is part of a study of cytomegalovirus exposure and HLA in healthy donors. Study-level findings and limits: V segments that were indistinguishable, TRBV6-2 and TRBV6-3 among them, were omitted from analysis. Later analysis associated a missense DCLRE1C variant with TCR beta V- and J-gene trimming.

CDR3 length: 13 amino acids. The V end was cut by 2 bases, the J end by 8 bases, with 12 bases between. Per the germline V gene, CDR1 is MNHEY and CDR2 is SVGAGI. The chain joins TRBV6-5 to TRBJ1-2; D possibly corresponds to TRBD1 (6 bases). Sequencing was done on a sample of PBMCs. The receptor was isolated from a man aged 30-40 years in good health and CMV-seropositive. The CDR3 spells CASSYEGVEGYTF. The CDR3 DNA follows: TGTGCCAGCAGTTACGAGGGGGTCGAGGGCTACACCTTC.